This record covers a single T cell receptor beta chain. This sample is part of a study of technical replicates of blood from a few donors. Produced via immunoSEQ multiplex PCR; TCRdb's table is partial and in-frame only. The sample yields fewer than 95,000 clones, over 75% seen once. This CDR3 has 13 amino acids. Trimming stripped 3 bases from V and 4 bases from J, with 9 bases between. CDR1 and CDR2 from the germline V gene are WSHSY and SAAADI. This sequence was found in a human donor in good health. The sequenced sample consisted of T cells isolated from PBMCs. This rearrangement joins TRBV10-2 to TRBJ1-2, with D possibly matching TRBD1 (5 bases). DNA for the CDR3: TGCGCCAGCAGTGAAGCAGGGTTCTATGGCTACACCTTC. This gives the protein CASSEAGFYGYTF.